A selection of T cell receptor beta chains follows, all from one sample in a study of regulatory T cells in long-lasting Graves disease. Using its own MiXCR run on the multiplex PCR reads, TCRdb lists one record per CDR3 protein. The data show 350,000 to 550,000 distinct CDR3 sequences, 14% to 15% seen once. This sample was shared with a second study, whose subject was T cells in Graves' hyperthyroidism and ophthalmopathy.

The material sequenced was peripheral blood mononuclear cells (PBMCs), taken at new diagnosis, from a patient treated with antithyroid drugs. The receptors stem from a woman aged 25 to 45 with Graves disease. The CDR3 runs from the conserved cysteine through the conserved F or W. Part of the rows lack a size; the others show once, few, many or a class for expanded clones.

>TRBJ2-1|TRBV11-3|many
CASSPGGGGPHNEQFF
>TRBJ2-5|TRBV7-9|-
CASSSPGTGLRWETQYF
>TRBJ2-7|TRBV20-1|many
CSAGGGVEQYF
>TRBJ2-3|TRBV28|many
CASSLGAASTDTQYF
>TRBJ1-1|TRBV15|many
CATSTRLGHQNTEAFF
>TRBJ2-1|TRBV5-1|many
CASSLASGLSYNEQFF
>TRBJ2-3|TRBV20-1|many
CSARDVGGFAVDTQYF
>TRBJ2-5|TRBV11-1|many
CASSVGLGVIETQYF
>TRBJ1-2|TRBV6-1|many
CASSPFRSLGYTF
>TRBJ2-7|TRBV7-9|few
CASSLRLAGGDEQYF
>TRBJ2-7|TRBV12-3/TRBV12-4|many
CASSPSTSGSLEQYF
>TRBJ1-2|TRBV3-1|-
CASRGVYQHGYTF
>TRBJ2-7|TRBV12-3/TRBV12-4|many
CASSLRRSPSYEQYF
>TRBJ2-2|TRBV20-1|-
CSAPGIAGVAGELFF
>TRBJ2-3|TRBV29-1|many
CSVEDGDTQYF
>TRBJ1-4|TRBV15|-
CATSPTRSHTDEQLFF
>TRBJ2-1|TRBV9|few
CASSVTGIYNEQFF
>TRBJ2-7|TRBV12-3/TRBV12-4|many
CASSSRTSGYKPYEQYF
>TRBJ2-5|TRBV19|few
CASSGDRGYDETQYF
>TRBJ1-4|TRBV7-9|-
CASSLEGGASEKLFF
>TRBJ2-3|TRBV20-1|few
CSASDSRADTQYF
>TRBJ1-6|TRBV7-2|many
CASSEDRDVRSPLHF
>TRBJ1-1|TRBV6-2/TRBV6-3|-
CASDRLMNTEAFF
>TRBJ2-5|TRBV24-1|many
CATSDTPGGWSGKETQYF
>TRBJ1-1|TRBV12-3/TRBV12-4|many
CASTINREAFF
>TRBJ1-6|TRBV27|few
CASRRPGPTSAGKNSPLHF
>TRBJ1-1|TRBV19|-
CASSIEGALNTEAFF
>TRBJ1-2|TRBV11-1|many
CASSPGGDGGYTF
>TRBJ2-7|TRBV27|many
CASRDPTREQYF
>TRBJ2-2|TRBV7-2|-
CASSVPGQGTGELFF
>TRBJ2-1|TRBV6-1|many
CASKSGSSYNEQFF
>TRBJ2-7|TRBV20-1|many
CSASSGRDSGEQYF
>TRBJ1-1|TRBV10-1|many
CASSRQGVAEAFF
>TRBJ2-1|TRBV30|-
CAWSDTSTWFF
>TRBJ2-7|TRBV29-1|many
CSVETGSTYEQYF
>TRBJ2-7|TRBV27|many
CASSSLGTGDYEQYF
>TRBJ1-3|TRBV5-1|-
CASSLTRGADTIYF
>TRBJ2-5|TRBV20-1|many
CSARDRTGSLKYNRETQYF
>TRBJ1-1|TRBV30|many
CAWSGWGDGKAFF
>TRBJ2-3|TRBV10-3|many
CAISIGLAPGTDTQYF
>TRBJ2-7|TRBV3-1|many
CASSLTRGYNEQYF
>TRBJ2-1|TRBV7-7|-
CASSFTGLAPYNEQFF
>TRBJ2-3|TRBV6-1|many
CASSRNSKDTQYF
>TRBJ2-7|TRBV18|-
CASSPQGGRLSYEQYF
>TRBJ1-4|TRBV11-2|-
CASSQRGLGYEKLFF
>TRBJ1-1|TRBV12-3/TRBV12-4|many
CASRESWRNTEAFF
>TRBJ1-1|TRBV6-1|few
CASTAGRVSTEAFF
>TRBJ2-7|TRBV11-3|many
CASSSVGTGPAYEQYF
>TRBJ2-3|TRBV12-3/TRBV12-4|many
CASSSQTRQGQYF
>TRBJ1-1|TRBV9|-
CASSVVSDTEAFF
>TRBJ1-5|TRBV19|-
CASLGQASNQPQHF
>TRBJ2-1|TRBV28|many
CASSPSAPKKVPNEQFF
>TRBJ2-3|TRBV3-1|many
CASSSDPRPTDTQYF
>TRBJ2-1|TRBV11-3|many
CASTLSGSGEQFF
>TRBJ1-1|TRBV11-2|-
CASSQGQGTLAFF
>TRBJ2-1|TRBV24-1|-
CATSDPSGGVSGSSYNEQFF
>TRBJ2-1|TRBV7-8|-
CASSLASGLAGRRDNEQFF